This passage covers 14 T cell receptor beta chains from one sample sequenced in a study of blood T cell repertoires in COVID-19 (TCRdb year 2020). Receptor amplification or capture employed the immunoSEQ multiplex PCR assay. The table was pulled from immuneACCESS by TCRdb, which kept in-frame rearrangements only. Such tables lose some clones; where checked, under half of the loss comes from unresolved V genes, and the rest has no known cause. The sample table holds about 37,000 clones, of which 81% were seen once. The ten largest clones capture around 3% of the sample. The sequenced sample consisted of peripheral blood. The receptors were gathered from a man between 70 and 80 years old with COVID-19, enrolled during active disease.

This clone occurred once. The genes are TRBV5-1 and TRBJ2-1; TRBD2 matches 8 bases. The CDR3 runs 15 residues. Germline CDR1 and CDR2: SGHRS and YFSETQ. Trimming cost V 2 bases and J 4 bases; bases outside gene matches: 5. This CDR3 reads CASSLAGEVYNEQFF. For the CDR3, the DNA is TGCGCCAGCAGCTTAGCGGGAGAGGTGTACAATGAGCAGTTCTTC.

The V gene is TRBV5-4, the J gene TRBJ2-5; D gene ambiguous. The germline V and J ends were trimmed by 2 bases and 2 bases, with 13 bases remaining between them. In germline, CDR1 is SGHNT, CDR2 YYREEE (reference sequence). The CDR3 is 15 residues long. The CDR3 DNA reads as TGTGCCAGCAGCTTAGGTCGCGGCCTTCAAGAGACCCAGTACTTC. Translated: CASSLGRGLQETQYF.

The CDR3 region is CASSQVTSPSGQFF. CDR3 in DNA: TGTGCCAGCAGCCAAGTGACTAGCCCTTCAGGGCAGTTCTTC. The chain couples TRBV3-1 (or the pseudogene TRBV3-2) to TRBJ2-1, with 7 nucleotides matching TRBD2. Unmatched junction bases numbered 9, after V lost 1 base and J lost 12 bases. Germline values: CDR1 LGHDT, CDR2 YNNKEL (reference sequence). The CDR3 sequence is 14 residues long.

This clone was counted only a few times. The J gene is TRBJ1-3, the V gene TRBV6-5; no clear D gene. V gave up 4 bases and J gave up 1 base, with 11 bases separating them. The CDR3 has 15 residues. CDR1 MNHEY and CDR2 SVGAGI come from the germline V gene. CDR3 amino acids: CASSWVFGSGNTIYF. CDR3 coding DNA: TGTGCCAGCAGTTGGGTGTTCGGGTCTGGAAACACCATATATTTT.

This chain joins TRBV7-3 and TRBJ2-2; D gene unclear. The CDR3 totals 15 residues. CDR1 is SGHTA, CDR2 FQGTGA, per germline. V dropped 2 bases and J dropped 2 bases, with 9 bases sitting between them. The CDR3 nucleotides are TGTGCCAGCAGCTTATCGGGTTTTAACACCGGGGAGCTGTTTTTT. Amino acids: CASSLSGFNTGELFF.

The V call is TRBV5-6, the J call TRBJ2-5, with D tentatively TRBD2 (6 bases). The V and J ends lost 1 base and 2 bases respectively, with 9 bases between them. The CDR3 is 14 residues long. Germline CDR1 SGHDT, CDR2 YYEEEE. For the CDR3, the DNA is TGTGCCAGCAGCTTGCCGGGGAGGCAAGAGACCCAGTACTTC. This sequence encodes CASSLPGRQETQYF.

The rearrangement joins TRBV6-2 or TRBV6-3 to TRBJ1-2; no definite D call. Trimming took off 1 base at V and 0 bases at J, with 12 bases between the two ends. CDR3 length: 16 amino acids. Germline lookup yields CDR1 MNHEY and CDR2 SVGEGT. In nucleotides, the CDR3 is TGTGCCAGCAGTTACTTGAGTTCGGTAGCTAACTATGGCTACACCTTC. Residues: CASSYLSSVANYGYTF.

The chain carries TRBV7-8 and TRBJ1-4; 9 positions agree with TRBD1. Trimming removed 5 bases from V and 8 bases from J; junction bases left unmatched: 6. From germline, CDR1 is SGHVS and CDR2 FQNEAQ. The CDR3 sequence is 14 residues long. This chain's CDR3 is CASSPRDRAEKLFF. The CDR3 nucleotides read TGTGCCAGCAGCCCCCGGGACAGGGCGGAAAAACTGTTTTTT. Full variable domain (rest looked up from reference TRBV7-8 and TRBJ1-4): GAGVSQSPRYKVAKRGQDVALRCDPISGHVSLFWYQQALGQGPEFLTYFQNEAQLDKSGLPSDRFFAERPEGSVSTLKIQRTQQEDSAVYLCASSPRDRAEKLFFGSGTQLSVL.

This rearrangement joins TRBV30 to TRBJ1-6; weak D call: TRBD1 (5 bases). Germline V gene data show CDR1 as GTSNPN and CDR2 as SVGIG (reference sequence). The CDR3 sequence is 14 residues long. With 1 base removed from V and 3 bases from J, the gap between germline ends came to 7 bases. Here the CDR3 reads CAWSAGGYNSPLHF. Here the CDR3 DNA reads TGTGCCTGGAGTGCCGGGGGCTATAATTCACCCCTCCACTTT.

The rearrangement joins TRBV7-3 to TRBJ2-5; D may be TRBD2 (6 bases). This CDR3 region has 14 residues. Germline assignment: CDR1 SGHTA and CDR2 FQGTGA. Deletions cut 0 bases from V and 7 bases from J, with 12 bases between. Here the CDR3 reads CASSLTSPGVTQYF. The CDR3 bases are TGTGCCAGCAGCTTAACGTCTCCGGGGGTGACCCAGTACTTC.

This clone occurred once. The rearrangement links TRBV3-1 (or the pseudogene TRBV3-2) to TRBJ2-7; 7 nucleotides agree with TRBD1. V lost 5 bases, J lost 6 bases, and 7 bases stayed unmatched. CDR3 size: 13 residues. The germline gives CDR1 LGHDT, CDR2 YNNKEL (reference sequence). The chain's CDR3 is CASSNTDRTEQYF. In DNA, the CDR3 is TGTGCCAGCAGCAACACGGACAGGACCGAGCAGTACTTC.

V and J are TRBV29-1 and TRBJ1-2; a possible D gene is TRBD1 (6 bases). Germline lookup yields CDR1 SQVTM and CDR2 ANQGSEA. Trimming took off 4 bases at V and 0 bases at J, with 9 bases between the two ends. This CDR3 has 13 residues. CDR3 coding DNA: TGCAGCGTTGTACGGGACACTAACTATGGCTACACCTTC. Protein product: CSVVRDTNYGYTF. Full variable domain (remainder filled in from reference TRBV29-1 and TRBJ1-2): SAVISQKPSRDICQRGTSLTIQCQVDSQVTMMFWYRQQPGQSLTLIATANQGSEATYESGFVIDKFPISRPNLTFSTLTVSNMSPEDSSIYLCSVVRDTNYGYTFGSGTRLTVV.

The J gene is TRBJ1-4, the V gene TRBV9; a possible D gene is TRBD1 (6 bases). This CDR3 is built from 16 residues. V lost 0 bases, J lost 4 bases, and 13 bases lay in between. Germline CDR1 SGDLS, CDR2 YYNGEE. This CDR3 reads CASSVGPTGLNEKLFF. The CDR3 DNA follows: TGTGCCAGCAGCGTAGGACCAACAGGGCTTAATGAAAAACTGTTTTTT. Drawing the rest from reference TRBV9 and TRBJ1-4, the complete variable domain is DSGVTQTPKHLITATGQRVTLRCSPRSGDLSVYWYQQSLDQGLQFLIQYYNGEERAKGNILERFSAQQFPDLHSELNLSSLELGDSALYFCASSVGPTGLNEKLFFGSGTQLSVL.

J is TRBJ2-3 and V is TRBV5-4; 11 bases are shared with TRBD1. Germline loops: CDR1 SGHNT, CDR2 YYREEE (reference sequence). J was trimmed by 4 bases and V by 0 bases; bases with no gene match: 4. The CDR3 consists of 16 residues. The CDR3, as DNA: TGTGCCAGCAGCTTGGCCGCGGGACAGGGGGCAGATACGCAGTATTTT. Its translation: CASSLAAGQGADTQYF.